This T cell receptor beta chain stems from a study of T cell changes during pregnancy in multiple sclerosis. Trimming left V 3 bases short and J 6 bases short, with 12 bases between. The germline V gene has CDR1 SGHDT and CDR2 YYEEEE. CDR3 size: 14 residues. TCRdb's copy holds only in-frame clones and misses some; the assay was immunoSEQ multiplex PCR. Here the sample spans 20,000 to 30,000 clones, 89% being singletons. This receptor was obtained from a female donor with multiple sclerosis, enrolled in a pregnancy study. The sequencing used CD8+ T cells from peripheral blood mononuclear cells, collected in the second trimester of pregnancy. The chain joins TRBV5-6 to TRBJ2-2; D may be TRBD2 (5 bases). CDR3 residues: CASSSDSRAGELFF. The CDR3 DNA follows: TGTGCCAGCAGCTCGGACTCAAGGGCCGGGGAGCTGTTTTTT.